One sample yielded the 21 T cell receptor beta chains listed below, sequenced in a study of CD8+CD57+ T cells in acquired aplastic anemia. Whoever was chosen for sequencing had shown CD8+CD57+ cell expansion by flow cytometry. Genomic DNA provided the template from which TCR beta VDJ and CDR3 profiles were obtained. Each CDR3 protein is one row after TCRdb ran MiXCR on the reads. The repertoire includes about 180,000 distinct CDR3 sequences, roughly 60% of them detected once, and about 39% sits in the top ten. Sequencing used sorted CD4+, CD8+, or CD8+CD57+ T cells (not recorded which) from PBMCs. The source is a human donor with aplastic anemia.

The CDR3 DNA follows: TGCAGTGCTAGAGATCTAAGGACAGAGACCCAGTACTTC. This translates into CSARDLRTETQYF. The chain carries TRBV20-1 and TRBJ2-5; D is ambiguous. V lost 0 bases and J lost 4, with 9 bases in between. The CDR3 runs 13 residues. Germline loops: CDR1 DFQATT, CDR2 SNEGSKA (reference sequence).

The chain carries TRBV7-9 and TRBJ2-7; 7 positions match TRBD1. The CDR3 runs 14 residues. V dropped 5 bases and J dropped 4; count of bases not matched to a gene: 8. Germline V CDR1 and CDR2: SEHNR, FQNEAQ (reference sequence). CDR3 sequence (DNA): TGTGCCAGCAGCCCCCGGACAGGCATTTACGAGCAGTACTTC. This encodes CASSPRTGIYEQYF.

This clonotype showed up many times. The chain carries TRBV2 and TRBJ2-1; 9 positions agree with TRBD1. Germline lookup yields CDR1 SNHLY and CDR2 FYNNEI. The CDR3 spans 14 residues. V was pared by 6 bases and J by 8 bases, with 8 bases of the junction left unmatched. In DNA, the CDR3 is TGTGCCAGCAGACTCCGAGGGACAGGGCATGAGCAGTTCTTC. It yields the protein CASRLRGTGHEQFF. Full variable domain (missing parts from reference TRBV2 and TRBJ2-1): EPEVTQTPSHQVTQMGQEVILRCVPISNHLYFYWYRQILGQKVEFLVSFYNNEISEKSEIFDDQFSVERPDGSNFTLKIRSTKLEDSAMYFCASRLRGTGHEQFFGPGTRLTVL.

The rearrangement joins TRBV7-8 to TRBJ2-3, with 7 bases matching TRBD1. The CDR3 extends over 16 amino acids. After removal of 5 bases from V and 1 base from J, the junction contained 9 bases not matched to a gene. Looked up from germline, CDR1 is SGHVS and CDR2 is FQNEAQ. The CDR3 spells CASSPRGKLGTDTQYF. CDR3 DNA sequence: TGTGCCAGCAGCCCCAGGGGGAAGTTGGGCACAGATACGCAGTATTTT.

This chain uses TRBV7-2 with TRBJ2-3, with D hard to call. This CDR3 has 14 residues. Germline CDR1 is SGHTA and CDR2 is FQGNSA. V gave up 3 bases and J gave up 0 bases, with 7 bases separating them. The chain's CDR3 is CASSLWSSTDTQYF. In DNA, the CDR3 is TGTGCCAGCAGCTTGTGGTCTAGCACAGATACGCAGTATTTT.

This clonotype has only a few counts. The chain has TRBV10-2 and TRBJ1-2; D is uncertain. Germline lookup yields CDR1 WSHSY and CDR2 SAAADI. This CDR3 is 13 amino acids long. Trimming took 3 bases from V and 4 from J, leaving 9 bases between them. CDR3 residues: CASSDMVLYGYTF. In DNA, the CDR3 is TGCGCCAGCAGTGATATGGTTCTCTATGGCTACACCTTC.

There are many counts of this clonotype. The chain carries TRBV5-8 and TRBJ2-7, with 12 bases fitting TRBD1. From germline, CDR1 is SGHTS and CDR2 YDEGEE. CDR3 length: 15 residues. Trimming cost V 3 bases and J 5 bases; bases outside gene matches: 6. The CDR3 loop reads CASSWGQGATDEQYF. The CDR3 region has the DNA TGTGCCAGCAGCTGGGGACAGGGGGCAACTGACGAGCAGTACTTC.

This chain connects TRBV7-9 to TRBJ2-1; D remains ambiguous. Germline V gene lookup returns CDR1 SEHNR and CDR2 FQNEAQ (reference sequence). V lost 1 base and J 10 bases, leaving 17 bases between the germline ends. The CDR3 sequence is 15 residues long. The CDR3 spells CASSLGTSRMGEQFF. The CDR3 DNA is TGTGCCAGCAGCTTAGGAACGAGCCGTATGGGAGAGCAGTTCTTC.

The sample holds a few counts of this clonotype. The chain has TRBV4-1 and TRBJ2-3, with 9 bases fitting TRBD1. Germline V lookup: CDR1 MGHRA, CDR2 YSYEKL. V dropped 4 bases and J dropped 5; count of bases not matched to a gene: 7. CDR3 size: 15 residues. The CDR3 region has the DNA TGCGCCAGCAGCCTCCGGGACAGGGCCCAAGATACGCAGTATTTT. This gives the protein CASSLRDRAQDTQYF.

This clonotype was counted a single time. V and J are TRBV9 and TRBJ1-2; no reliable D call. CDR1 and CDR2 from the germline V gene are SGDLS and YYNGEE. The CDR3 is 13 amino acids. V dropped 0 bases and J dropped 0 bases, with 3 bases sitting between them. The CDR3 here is CASSVGPNYGYTF. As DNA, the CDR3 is TGTGCCAGCAGCGTAGGTCCTAACTATGGCTACACCTTC.

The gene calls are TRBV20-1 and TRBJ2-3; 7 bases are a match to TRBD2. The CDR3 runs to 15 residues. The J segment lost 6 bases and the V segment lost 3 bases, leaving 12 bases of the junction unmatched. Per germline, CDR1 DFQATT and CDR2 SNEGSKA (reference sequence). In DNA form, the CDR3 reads TGCAGTGCTAGTGTACTTCGACTAGCTTCGGATACGCAGTATTTT. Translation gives CSASVLRLASDTQYF.

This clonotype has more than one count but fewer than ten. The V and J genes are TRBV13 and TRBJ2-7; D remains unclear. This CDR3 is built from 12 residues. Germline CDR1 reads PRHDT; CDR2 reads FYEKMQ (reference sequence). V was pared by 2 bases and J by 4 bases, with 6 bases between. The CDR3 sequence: CASSLKGYEQYF. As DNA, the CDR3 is TGTGCCAGCAGCTTAAAAGGGTACGAGCAGTACTTC.

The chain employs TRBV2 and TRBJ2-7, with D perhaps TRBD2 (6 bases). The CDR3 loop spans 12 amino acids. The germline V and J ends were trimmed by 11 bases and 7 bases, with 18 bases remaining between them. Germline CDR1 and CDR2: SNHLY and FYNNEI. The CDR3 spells CAGLGGAGEQYF. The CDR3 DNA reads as TGTGCCGGCCTAGGAGGGGCGGGGGAGCAGTACTTC.

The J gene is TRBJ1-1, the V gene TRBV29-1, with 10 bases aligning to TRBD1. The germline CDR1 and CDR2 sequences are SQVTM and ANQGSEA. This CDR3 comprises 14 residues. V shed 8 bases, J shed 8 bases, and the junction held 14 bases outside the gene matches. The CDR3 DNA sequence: TGCAGCTTCGCTCGGGACAGGGGTTACTTGGAAGCTTTCTTT. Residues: CSFARDRGYLEAFF.

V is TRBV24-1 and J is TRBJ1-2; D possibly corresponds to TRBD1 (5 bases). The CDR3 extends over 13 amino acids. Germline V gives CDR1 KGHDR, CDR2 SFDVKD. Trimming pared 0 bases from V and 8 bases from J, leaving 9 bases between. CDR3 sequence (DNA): TGTGCCACCAGTGATTTGATTGGGACCGGCTACACCTTC. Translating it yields CATSDLIGTGYTF.

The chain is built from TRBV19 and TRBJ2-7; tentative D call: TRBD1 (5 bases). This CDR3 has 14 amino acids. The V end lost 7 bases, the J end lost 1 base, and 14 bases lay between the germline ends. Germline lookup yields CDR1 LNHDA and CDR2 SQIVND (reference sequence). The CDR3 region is CASKKMDTSYEQYF. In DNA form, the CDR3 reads TGTGCCAGTAAGAAGATGGACACATCCTACGAGCAGTACTTC.

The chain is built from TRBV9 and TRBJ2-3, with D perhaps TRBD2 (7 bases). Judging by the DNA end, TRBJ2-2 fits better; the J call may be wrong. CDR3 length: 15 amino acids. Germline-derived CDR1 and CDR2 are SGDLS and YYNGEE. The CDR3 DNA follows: TGTGCCAGCAGCGGAGGGGGGGAGGGGGCCGGGGAGCTGTTTTTT. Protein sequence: CASSGGGEGAGELFF.

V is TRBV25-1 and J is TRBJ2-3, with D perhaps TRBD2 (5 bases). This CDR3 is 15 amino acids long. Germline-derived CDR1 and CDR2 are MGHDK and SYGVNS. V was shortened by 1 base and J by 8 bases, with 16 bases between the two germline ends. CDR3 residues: CASSEWRNLDGTQYF. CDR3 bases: TGTGCCAGCAGTGAATGGAGGAACCTTGACGGTACGCAGTATTTT.

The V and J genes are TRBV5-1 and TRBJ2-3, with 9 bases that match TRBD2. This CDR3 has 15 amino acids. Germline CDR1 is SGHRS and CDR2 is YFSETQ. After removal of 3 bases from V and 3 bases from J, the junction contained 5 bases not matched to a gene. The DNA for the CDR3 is TGCGCCAGCAGCTGGAAAGCGGGGGGTACAGATACGCAGTATTTT. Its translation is CASSWKAGGTDTQYF.

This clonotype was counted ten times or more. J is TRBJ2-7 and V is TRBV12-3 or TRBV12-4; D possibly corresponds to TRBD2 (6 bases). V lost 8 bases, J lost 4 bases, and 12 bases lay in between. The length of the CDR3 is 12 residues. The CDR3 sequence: CASGRGRYEQYF. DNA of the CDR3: TGTGCCAGCGGGCGGGGTCGGTACGAGCAGTACTTC.

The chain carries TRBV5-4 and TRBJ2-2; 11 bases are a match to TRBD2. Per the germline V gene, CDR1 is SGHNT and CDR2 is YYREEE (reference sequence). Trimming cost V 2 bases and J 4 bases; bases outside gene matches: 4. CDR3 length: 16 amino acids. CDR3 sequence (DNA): TGTGCCAGCAGCTTACGTAGCGGGGGGGGCACCGGGGAGCTGTTTTTT. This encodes CASSLRSGGGTGELFF. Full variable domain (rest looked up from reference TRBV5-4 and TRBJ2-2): ETGVTQSPTHLIKTRGQQVTLRCSSQSGHNTVSWYQQALGQGPQFIFQYYREEENGRGNFPPRFSGLQFPNYSSELNVNALELDDSALYLCASSLRSGGGTGELFFGEGSRLTVL.